Listed below are T cell receptor beta chains from one sample, sequenced in a study of cytomegalovirus exposure and HLA in healthy donors. TCRdb's table, derived via immunoSEQ multiplex PCR, lists solely in-frame clones and lacks some. The table has some 200,000 clones, 80% to 85% seen once; the top ten hold around 0.8%. The sample consisted of PBMCs. Every receptor here comes from a young woman in good health and CMV-seronegative. Both conserved end residues are part of each CDR3. The order of the fields is clone size, J gene, D gene, V gene, CDR3 protein, CDR3 DNA. A D gene is named only where the DNA matches it firmly. Some rows mark clone size as missing; the rest say once, few, many or name a class of expanded clone.

clone_size: few; j_call: TRBJ2-1; d_call: TRBD1; v_call: TRBV2; cdr3_aa: CASSGDRGYYNEQFF; cdr3_nt: TGTGCCAGCAGTGGTGACAGGGGGTACTACAATGAGCAGTTCTTC
clone_size: NA; j_call: TRBJ2-3; d_call: TRBD2; v_call: TRBV4-1; cdr3_aa: CASSQSTSGRGEDTQYF; cdr3_nt: TGCGCCAGCAGCCAGTCTACTAGCGGGAGGGGTGAAGATACGCAGTATTTT
clone_size: NA; j_call: TRBJ1-2; d_call: NA; v_call: TRBV28; cdr3_aa: CASRGSGTSGYTF; cdr3_nt: TGTGCCAGCAGAGGGTCCGGGACAAGCGGCTACACCTTC
clone_size: NA; j_call: TRBJ1-2; d_call: NA; v_call: TRBV28; cdr3_aa: CASKARGHFAF; cdr3_nt: TGTGCCAGCAAAGCGAGGGGACACTTTGCCTTC
clone_size: NA; j_call: TRBJ2-2; d_call: NA; v_call: TRBV18; cdr3_aa: CASSNRENTGELFF; cdr3_nt: TGTGCCAGCTCAAATCGGGAGAACACCGGGGAGCTGTTTTTT
clone_size: NA; j_call: TRBJ2-1; d_call: NA; v_call: TRBV6-1; cdr3_aa: CASSDLTFQFF; cdr3_nt: TGTGCCAGCAGTGACTTGACTTTCCAGTTCTTC
clone_size: NA; j_call: TRBJ1-2; d_call: NA; v_call: TRBV7-9; cdr3_aa: CSSSLFGTRANYGYTF; cdr3_nt: TGTTCCAGCAGCTTATTTGGGACAAGAGCTAACTATGGCTACACCTTC
clone_size: NA; j_call: TRBJ2-5; d_call: NA; v_call: TRBV5-1; cdr3_aa: CASSLVADQETQYF; cdr3_nt: TGCGCCAGCAGCTTGGTGGCCGACCAAGAGACCCAGTACTTC
clone_size: once; j_call: TRBJ2-1; d_call: TRBD2; v_call: TRBV6-4; cdr3_aa: CASSPAGGTYNEQFF; cdr3_nt: TGTGCCAGCAGCCCAGCGGGAGGAACCTACAATGAGCAGTTCTTC
clone_size: NA; j_call: TRBJ1-3; d_call: NA; v_call: TRBV10-3; cdr3_aa: CAISSFGSGNTIYF; cdr3_nt: TGTGCCATCAGTTCCTTCGGCTCTGGAAACACCATATATTTT
clone_size: NA; j_call: TRBJ2-6; d_call: NA; v_call: TRBV11-3; cdr3_aa: CASSLDSSGANVPTF; cdr3_nt: TGTGCCAGCAGCTTAGATTCCTCTGGGGCCAACGTCCCGACTTTC
clone_size: NA; j_call: TRBJ2-5; d_call: NA; v_call: TRBV11-3; cdr3_aa: CASSLTRAETQYF; cdr3_nt: TGTGCCAGCAGCCTAACGAGGGCAGAGACCCAGTACTTC
clone_size: NA; j_call: TRBJ2-7; d_call: TRBD1; v_call: TRBV7-2; cdr3_aa: CASSSRDRTYEQYF; cdr3_nt: TGTGCCAGCAGCTCCCGGGACAGAACCTACGAGCAGTACTTC
clone_size: NA; j_call: TRBJ2-5; d_call: NA; v_call: TRBV2; cdr3_aa: CASSGVAAETQYF; cdr3_nt: TGTGCCAGCAGTGGTGTGGCAGCGGAGACCCAGTACTTC
clone_size: NA; j_call: TRBJ2-1; d_call: TRBD2; v_call: TRBV7-3; cdr3_aa: CASSSPGLAALNEQFF; cdr3_nt: TGTGCCAGCAGCTCCCCGGGACTAGCGGCTCTCAATGAGCAGTTCTTC
clone_size: NA; j_call: TRBJ1-6; d_call: NA; v_call: TRBV5-1; cdr3_aa: CASSLEAAGSSPLHF; cdr3_nt: TGCGCCAGCAGCTTGGAAGCTGCGGGTAGTTCACCCCTCCACTTT
clone_size: NA; j_call: TRBJ2-7; d_call: NA; v_call: TRBV27; cdr3_aa: CASSLVDIPYEQYF; cdr3_nt: TGTGCCAGCAGTTTGGTAGATATTCCCTACGAGCAGTACTTC
clone_size: NA; j_call: TRBJ2-7; d_call: TRBD2; v_call: TRBV25-1; cdr3_aa: CASSGGLAGYEQYF; cdr3_nt: TGTGCCAGCAGTGGAGGACTAGCGGGGTACGAGCAGTACTTC
clone_size: NA; j_call: TRBJ2-7; d_call: NA; v_call: TRBV9; cdr3_aa: CASSVVAGTNYEQYF; cdr3_nt: TGTGCCAGCAGCGTAGTGGCGGGGACGAACTACGAGCAGTACTTC
clone_size: NA; j_call: TRBJ2-7; d_call: TRBD2; v_call: TRBV13; cdr3_aa: CASSYSGSDLYF; cdr3_nt: TGTGCCAGCAGCTATAGCGGGTCCGACCTTTACTTC
clone_size: NA; j_call: TRBJ2-5; d_call: TRBD2; v_call: TRBV27; cdr3_aa: CASSRGLAGQETQYF; cdr3_nt: TGTGCCAGCAGTAGAGGACTAGCGGGCCAAGAGACCCAGTACTTC
clone_size: NA; j_call: TRBJ2-2; d_call: NA; v_call: TRBV4-1; cdr3_aa: CASSQEKGGGANTGELFF; cdr3_nt: TGCGCCAGCAGCCAAGAAAAAGGGGGGGGCGCGAACACCGGGGAGCTGTTTTTT
clone_size: NA; j_call: TRBJ2-3; d_call: TRBD2; v_call: TRBV5-1; cdr3_aa: CASSLGLAPDTQYF; cdr3_nt: TGCGCCAGCAGCTTGGGACTAGCGCCCGATACGCAGTATTTT
clone_size: NA; j_call: TRBJ2-7; d_call: TRBD2; v_call: TRBV7-3; cdr3_aa: CASSPGTSGRAGNGEQYF; cdr3_nt: TGTGCCAGCAGCCCCGGGACTAGCGGGAGGGCCGGGAACGGCGAGCAGTACTTC
clone_size: few; j_call: TRBJ2-1; d_call: TRBD1; v_call: TRBV5-6; cdr3_aa: CASSLGQNEQFF; cdr3_nt: TGTGCCAGCAGCCTGGGACAGAATGAGCAGTTCTTC
clone_size: few; j_call: TRBJ1-5; d_call: NA; v_call: TRBV7-8; cdr3_aa: CASSLASQPQHF; cdr3_nt: TGTGCCAGCAGCTTAGCGAGTCAGCCCCAGCATTTT
clone_size: NA; j_call: TRBJ2-1; d_call: TRBD1; v_call: TRBV27; cdr3_aa: CASSRDRVSYNEQFF; cdr3_nt: TGTGCCAGCAGCCGGGACAGGGTGTCCTACAATGAGCAGTTCTTC
clone_size: NA; j_call: TRBJ2-1; d_call: TRBD2; v_call: TRBV6-7; cdr3_aa: CASSYFGPSGYSYNEQFF; cdr3_nt: TGTGCCAGCAGTTACTTCGGGCCTAGCGGATATTCCTACAATGAGCAGTTCTTC
clone_size: NA; j_call: TRBJ2-2; d_call: TRBD1; v_call: TRBV5-1; cdr3_aa: CASRDRTYTGELFF; cdr3_nt: TGCGCCAGCAGGGACAGGACATACACCGGGGAGCTGTTTTTT
clone_size: NA; j_call: TRBJ2-1; d_call: TRBD2; v_call: TRBV4-1; cdr3_aa: CASSQEGTSGMNEQFF; cdr3_nt: TGCGCCAGCAGCCAAGAAGGGACTAGCGGAATGAATGAGCAGTTCTTC
clone_size: NA; j_call: TRBJ2-1; d_call: NA; v_call: TRBV19; cdr3_aa: CASSDPPDFEQFF; cdr3_nt: TGTGCCAGTAGTGACCCCCCCGACTTTGAGCAGTTCTTC
clone_size: NA; j_call: TRBJ1-1; d_call: NA; v_call: TRBV7-9; cdr3_aa: CASSLVQGGLNTEAFF; cdr3_nt: TGTGCCAGCAGCTTAGTACAGGGTGGGTTGAACACTGAAGCTTTCTTT
clone_size: NA; j_call: TRBJ2-1; d_call: TRBD2; v_call: TRBV7-2; cdr3_aa: CASSPPGLADNEQFF; cdr3_nt: TGTGCCAGCAGCCCACCGGGACTAGCGGACAATGAGCAGTTCTTC
clone_size: NA; j_call: TRBJ2-5; d_call: TRBD2; v_call: TRBV9; cdr3_aa: CASSAAGGVEETQYF; cdr3_nt: TGTGCCAGCAGCGCGGCGGGAGGGGTAGAAGAGACCCAGTACTTC
clone_size: few; j_call: TRBJ1-5; d_call: TRBD1; v_call: TRBV6-1; cdr3_aa: CASSEWGQGGQPQHF; cdr3_nt: TGTGCCAGCAGTGAATGGGGACAGGGTGGTCAGCCCCAGCATTTT
clone_size: NA; j_call: TRBJ2-7; d_call: TRBD1; v_call: TRBV5-8; cdr3_aa: CASSLEGTVTYEQYF; cdr3_nt: TGTGCCAGCAGCTTGGAGGGGACAGTCACCTACGAGCAGTACTTC
clone_size: NA; j_call: TRBJ2-1; d_call: TRBD1; v_call: TRBV27; cdr3_aa: CASKGAFLLF; cdr3_nt: TGTGCCAGCAAGGGGGCCTTTCTTCTCTTC
clone_size: NA; j_call: TRBJ2-4; d_call: NA; v_call: TRBV6-5; cdr3_aa: CASSYREGGNIQYF; cdr3_nt: TGTGCCAGCAGTTACAGGGAGGGGGGAAACATTCAGTACTTC
clone_size: few; j_call: TRBJ2-1; d_call: TRBD2; v_call: TRBV5-1; cdr3_aa: CASSFVAAGGLGHEQFF; cdr3_nt: TGCGCCAGCAGCTTCGTCGCAGCGGGGGGGCTTGGTCATGAGCAGTTCTTC
clone_size: NA; j_call: TRBJ2-7; d_call: NA; v_call: TRBV5-6; cdr3_aa: CASSHSGSYEQYF; cdr3_nt: TGTGCCAGCAGCCATTCAGGGTCCTACGAGCAGTACTTC